This T cell receptor beta chain was identified in a study of CXCR3-negative and CXCR3-positive naive CD8 T cells. General study findings and limits: Unlike memory cells, which differed, naive CXCR3-negative and CXCR3-positive cells had similar TRBV-TRBJ usage. CXCR3-positive naive cells carried more hydrophobic TRB CDR3s than CXCR3-negative naive cells did. Diversity was high in both naive subsets and much lower in memory cells.

Turning to this clonotype: The antigen remains undetermined.

Germline CDR1 SGHRS, CDR2 YFSETQ. The CDR3 is 11 amino acids. Libraries were UMI-labeled 5' RACE TRB cDNA. TCRdb re-called the 5' RACE reads and catalogs CDR3 proteins one per entry, DNA excluded. This repertoire includes about 98,000 distinct CDR3 sequences. The TCR comes from a human donor in good health. Some clones in this sample may be carry-over from other donors' samples. The specimen was naive CXCR3+ CD8+ T cells from blood. Subset specified: CD45RO-CCR7+CD27+CD95- naive CD8+ T cells expressing CXCR3 (TNR3+). This chain joins TRBV5-1 and TRBJ1-1; no DNA is available, so the TRBD1 call from TCRdb remains unchecked. CDR3 in amino acids: CASSAWGEAFF.